The clone carrying this TCR beta chain was counted many times. The time point here: longitudinal time-point 3. These data are taken from a study of neurological immune-mediated disorders. V shed 5 bases and J shed 3 bases, with 7 bases lying between them. Germline V CDR1 and CDR2: SGHTA, FQGNSA. The length of the CDR3 is 12 residues. The cDNA was produced through 5'RACE with 10-nucleotide random UMIs. Via MiXCR, TCRdb re-called the 5' RACE reads, giving one row per CDR3 protein. The table lists roughly 50,000 distinct CDR3 sequences, roughly 13% of them singletons. J is TRBJ1-2 and V is TRBV7-2, with D unresolved. The source of this sequence is a male donor with HTLV-1-associated myelopathy (HAM/TSP). The specimen was PBMCs. CDR3 in amino acids: CASSREDYGYTF. CDR3 in DNA: TGTGCCAGCAGCCGAGAGGACTATGGCTACACCTTC.